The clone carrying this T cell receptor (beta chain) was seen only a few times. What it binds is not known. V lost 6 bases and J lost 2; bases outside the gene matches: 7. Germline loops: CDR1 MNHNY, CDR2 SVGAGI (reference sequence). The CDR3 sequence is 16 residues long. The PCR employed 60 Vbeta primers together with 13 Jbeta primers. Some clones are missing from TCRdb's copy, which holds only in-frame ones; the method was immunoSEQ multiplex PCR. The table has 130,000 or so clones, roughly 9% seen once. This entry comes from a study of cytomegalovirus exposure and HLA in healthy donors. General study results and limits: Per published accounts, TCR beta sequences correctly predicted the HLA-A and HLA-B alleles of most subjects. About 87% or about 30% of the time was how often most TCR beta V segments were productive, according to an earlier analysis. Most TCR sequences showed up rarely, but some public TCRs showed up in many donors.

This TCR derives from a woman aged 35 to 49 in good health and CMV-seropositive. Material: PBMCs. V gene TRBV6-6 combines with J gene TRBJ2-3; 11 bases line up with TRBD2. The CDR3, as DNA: TGTGCCAGCAGAAGATCGACTAGCGGGGTCACAGATACGCAGTATTTT. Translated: CASRRSTSGVTDTQYF.